This T cell receptor (beta chain) stems from a study of control samples from healthy donors and cancer patients. Here immunoSEQ multiplex PCR was the method, and the copy in TCRdb shows in-frame clones only, minus some. This table has tens of thousands of clones, 65% to 90% appearing once. There are 15 residues in the CDR3. J gave up 1 base and V 8 bases, and 6 bases lay outside the gene matches. Germline assignment: CDR1 SNHLY and CDR2 FYNNEI. Sample: PBMCs. The receptor's source is a man aged 60 to 69 with head and neck cancer. The gene calls are TRBV2 and TRBJ2-3, with 10 bases identical to TRBD2. The CDR3 region is CASSSLAGGTDTQYF. CDR3 DNA: TGTGCCAGCTCTTCTCTAGCGGGAGGCACAGATACGCAGTATTTT.